This TCR beta chain was identified during a study of molecular identifiers for immune sequencing clone quantification. Of note for this clonotype: A single base separates this from a much larger clone, so it may be a read error. The CDR3 end shows no conserved phenylalanine or tryptophan, and so a read error is likely.

The use of previously described methods and listed TCR primers produced the bulk TCR libraries. TCRdb processed the PCR reads anew with MiXCR; each CDR3 protein has one entry. Altogether under 650,000 distinct CDR3 sequences are present, about 20% being singletons, with the ten largest covering about 0.9%. Naive CD8 T cells underwent sorting with the CD8+CD4-CCR7+CD45RA+ definition. This CDR3 has 15 residues. Trimming stripped 0 bases from V and 1 base from J, with 10 bases between. Germline values: CDR1 LGHNA, CDR2 YNFKEQ. The sequenced material came from naive CD8+ T cells from blood, with Jurkat cell RNA spiked in. Subset denoted: FACS-sorted CD8+CD4-CCR7+CD45RA+ naive T cells. The V and J genes are TRBV4-2 and TRBJ2-7; no clear D. This TCR was sampled from a human donor in good health. Some libraries in this study had Jurkat cell RNA spiked in. The CDR3 DNA follows: TGTGCCAGCAGCCAAGAGATAGAGACATCCTACGAGCAGTACTCC. As protein: CASSQEIETSYEQYS.